What follows are 21 T cell receptor beta chains derived from one specimen sequenced in a study of STAT5B mutations in CD4+ large granular lymphocyte leukemia. Libraries were prepared by immunoSEQ multiplex PCR; TCRdb keeps only in-frame clonotypes and omits some of them. The table includes some 34,000 clones, more than 60% detected once. The sequenced material came from CD4+ T cells from blood buffy coats. The receptors shown here come from a human donor in good health.

This chain links TRBV27 with TRBJ1-1; no definite D call. Trimming took 0 bases from V and 1 from J, leaving 12 bases between them. This CDR3 is 16 amino acids long. Germline V gene data show CDR1 as MNHEY and CDR2 as SMNVEV (reference sequence). CDR3 sequence reads: CASSLSMGVPNTEAFF. DNA of the CDR3: TGTGCCAGCAGTTTATCGATGGGCGTACCGAACACTGAAGCTTTCTTT.

This clone has just a few counts. The chain couples TRBV6-5 to TRBJ2-5; tentatively, D is TRBD1 (6 bases). This CDR3 region has 15 residues. Germline V CDR1 and CDR2: MNHEY, SVGAGI. V was pared by 4 bases and J by 2 bases, with 14 bases between. For the CDR3, the DNA is TGTGCCAGCAGTTCCCACAGGGAACCTCAAGAGACCCAGTACTTC. Translating it yields CASSSHREPQETQYF.

This clone was detected only a few times. This chain uses TRBV2 with TRBJ2-7, with TRBD1 as a possible D gene (5 bases). The CDR3 is made up of 13 amino acids. Trimming cost V 3 bases and J 0 bases, with 6 bases left between them. CDR1 is SNHLY, CDR2 FYNNEI, per germline. The DNA of the CDR3 is TGTGCCAGCAGTGACAGGGCCTCCTACGAGCAGTACTTC. Translation: CASSDRASYEQYF.

The J gene is TRBJ2-7, the V gene TRBV2; the match to TRBD2 covers 10 bases. Germline CDR1 SNHLY, CDR2 FYNNEI. CDR3 length: 17 residues. The ends lost 4 bases at V and 3 bases at J; junction bases unmatched: 12. CDR3 coding DNA: TGTGCCAGCAGTGCCAGCGGGAGGGCCCGGGGAGGCTACGAGCAGTACTTC. Translated: CASSASGRARGGYEQYF. The entire variable domain, with the rest obtained from reference TRBV2 and TRBJ2-7, is as follows: EPEVTQTPSHQVTQMGQEVILRCVPISNHLYFYWYRQILGQKVEFLVSFYNNEISEKSEIFDDQFSVERPDGSNFTLKIRSTKLEDSAMYFCASSASGRARGGYEQYFGPGTRLTVT.

This clone turned up a few times. CDR3 protein: CASNPGSSYEQYF. CDR3 nucleotides: TGTGCCAGCAATCCGGGGTCCTCCTACGAGCAGTACTTC. The J gene is TRBJ2-7, the V gene TRBV2; TRBD2 is a possible D gene (5 bases). The germline V gene has CDR1 SNHLY and CDR2 FYNNEI. V was clipped by 7 bases and J by 0 bases, with 10 bases between them. The CDR3 has 13 amino acids. The whole variable domain, filled in from reference TRBV2 and TRBJ2-7, reads EPEVTQTPSHQVTQMGQEVILRCVPISNHLYFYWYRQILGQKVEFLVSFYNNEISEKSEIFDDQFSVERPDGSNFTLKIRSTKLEDSAMYFCASNPGSSYEQYFGPGTRLTVT.

A few counts support this clone. The chain is built from TRBV9 and TRBJ1-2; 8 bases are a match to TRBD1. Germline trimming cut 0 bases from V and 2 bases from J; bases unmatched to any gene: 3. This CDR3 has 15 residues. Germline CDR1 reads SGDLS; CDR2 reads YYNGEE. The CDR3 DNA is TGTGCCAGCAGCGTAGATCCAGGGGGCAACTATGGCTACACCTTC. Translation: CASSVDPGGNYGYTF.

The J gene is TRBJ2-7, the V gene TRBV15, with TRBD1 matching 9 bases. CDR1 is LNHNV and CDR2 is YYDKDF in the germline V gene (reference sequence). The CDR3 contains 13 residues. V trimming: 0 bases; J trimming: 11 bases; junction bases outside the gene matches: 5. Here the CDR3 reads CATSRDRDRAEYF. The CDR3 DNA sequence: TGTGCCACCAGCAGAGATCGGGACAGGGCAGAGTACTTC.

The V call is TRBV7-7, the J call TRBJ2-3; D remains ambiguous. Germline lookup yields CDR1 SSHAT and CDR2 FNYEAQ (reference sequence). This CDR3 has 12 amino acids. V gave up 0 bases and J gave up 8 bases, with 6 bases separating them. CDR3 nucleotides: TGTGCCAGCAGCTTAGCCGGCGGTACGCAGTATTTT. Translating gives CASSLAGGTQYF.

The chain is built from TRBV18 and TRBJ2-7, with 11 bases fitting TRBD2. CDR1 is KGHSH and CDR2 is LQKENI in the germline V gene. V was clipped by 3 bases and J by 3 bases; unmatched bases: 1. CDR3 length: 14 residues. The CDR3 spells CASSPGTSGYEQYF. The CDR3 region has the DNA TGTGCCAGCTCACCCGGGACTAGCGGCTACGAGCAGTACTTC.

This chain joins TRBV7-6 and TRBJ1-4, with D possibly matching TRBD1 (5 bases). From germline, CDR1 is SGHVS and CDR2 FNYEAQ. The CDR3 runs 16 residues. V was shortened by 2 bases and J by 3 bases, with 13 bases between the two germline ends. CDR3 sequence: CASSLPRRDSNEKLFF. CDR3 nucleotides: TGTGCCAGCAGCTTACCTCGCAGGGATTCTAATGAAAAACTGTTTTTT.

The table lists this clone with a few counts. The chain uses TRBV25-1 and TRBJ1-1; TRBD1 is a possible D gene (5 bases). The V end was cut by 3 bases, the J end by 3 bases, with 14 bases between. The germline CDR1 and CDR2 sequences are MGHDK and SYGVNS. This CDR3 is built from 15 residues. The CDR3 sequence is CASSDPWGPHTEAFF. As DNA, the CDR3 is TGTGCCAGCAGTGACCCATGGGGACCCCACACTGAAGCTTTCTTT.

V is TRBV7-2 and J is TRBJ1-2; no definite D call. V was trimmed by 2 bases and J by 8 bases, leaving 15 bases between them. CDR3 length equals 14 residues. Germline CDR1 and CDR2: SGHTA and FQGNSA. CDR3: CASSLRFGVSGYTF. The CDR3 DNA reads TGTGCCAGCAGCTTAAGATTTGGGGTTTCGGGCTACACCTTC.

The chain employs TRBV10-3 and TRBJ2-1, with 11 bases lining up with TRBD2. The junction had 2 bases not matched to a gene; V was cut back by 2 bases and J by 2 bases. Germline V gene data show CDR1 as ENHRY and CDR2 as SYGVKD. The CDR3 length is 16 residues. CDR3 sequence (DNA): TGTGCCATCAGTGAGACTAGCGGGAGTCCCTACAATGAGCAGTTCTTC. This codes for CAISETSGSPYNEQFF.

The genes are TRBV25-1 and TRBJ1-5; no clear D gene. Trimming took 9 bases from V and 2 from J, leaving 8 bases between them. Per germline, CDR1 MGHDK and CDR2 SYGVNS. This CDR3 region has 12 residues. CDR3 residues: CARKVGNQPQHF. CDR3 bases: TGTGCCAGGAAGGTGGGCAATCAGCCCCAGCATTTT.

This chain uses TRBV27 with TRBJ2-3, with 9 positions matching TRBD2. Losses at the gene ends were 2 bases for V and 1 base for J; bases not matched to a gene: 13. Germline V lookup: CDR1 MNHEY, CDR2 SMNVEV (reference sequence). The length of the CDR3 is 19 residues. The CDR3 loop is CASSLRASSGAGGTDTQYF. CDR3 DNA sequence: TGTGCCAGCAGTTTAAGGGCGTCTAGCGGGGCCGGGGGCACAGATACGCAGTATTTT.

V usage is TRBV7-6 and J usage is TRBJ2-6, with a tentative D call TRBD1 (6 bases). Germline-derived CDR1 and CDR2 are SGHVS and FNYEAQ. V lost 3 bases and J 0 bases, leaving 12 bases between the germline ends. The CDR3 consists of 17 residues. CDR3 protein: CASSFGPRGSGANVLTF. CDR3 in DNA: TGTGCCAGCAGCTTTGGGCCCAGGGGCTCTGGGGCCAACGTCCTGACTTTC.

V and J are TRBV5-1 and TRBJ2-7; TRBD2 is a possible D gene (6 bases). The CDR3 sequence is 13 residues long. Trimming shortened V by 3 bases and J by 6 bases, and 13 bases separated the two germline ends. Germline V CDR1 and CDR2: SGHRS, YFSETQ. CDR3 amino acids: CASSYRDSREQYF. Written as DNA, the CDR3 is TGCGCCAGCAGCTACCGGGACTCGCGCGAGCAGTACTTC.

The CDR3 is CAWSGSWGSGNTIYF. The CDR3 bases are TGTGCCTGGAGTGGGAGCTGGGGCTCTGGAAACACCATATATTTT. The chain employs TRBV30 and TRBJ1-3; D call uncertain. Trimming stripped 1 base from V and 0 bases from J, with 10 bases between. The CDR3 sequence is 15 residues long. Germline-derived CDR1 and CDR2 are GTSNPN and SVGIG (reference sequence).

The chain joins TRBV9 to TRBJ1-1; 8 bases match TRBD1. The germline V gene encodes CDR1 SGDLS and CDR2 YYNGEE. This CDR3 has 14 amino acids. The J segment lost 1 base and the V segment lost 4 bases, leaving 3 bases of the junction unmatched. For the CDR3, the DNA is TGTGCCAGCAGCACCGGACAGGGGAACACTGAAGCTTTCTTT. As protein: CASSTGQGNTEAFF.

The chain is built from TRBV11-3 and TRBJ2-7; D unresolved. The CDR3 is made up of 14 amino acids. Germline loops: CDR1 SGHNT, CDR2 YENEEA. The V and J ends lost 1 base and 0 bases respectively, with 7 bases between them. This CDR3 reads CASSLGANSYEQYF. CDR3 nucleotides: TGTGCCAGCAGCTTAGGGGCCAACTCCTACGAGCAGTACTTC.

Here the CDR3 DNA reads TGTGCCAGCACAGAGTCTGGGAGCCATGGCTACACCTTC. Translating gives CASTESGSHGYTF. The chain is built from TRBV6-1 and TRBJ1-2; D unclear. This CDR3 has 13 residues. V was cut by 7 bases and J by 6 bases, with 15 bases left in between. Germline V CDR1 and CDR2: MNHNS, SASEGT.